A single sample is the source of the 23 T cell receptor beta chains below, sequenced in a study of cytomegalovirus exposure and HLA in healthy donors. Profiling relied on immunoSEQ multiplex PCR, and the TCRdb table lists in-frame clones only, not all of them. The data hold 50,000 to 65,000 clones, with 90% to 96% observed a single time. The specimen sequenced was PBMCs. The origin of the receptors is a woman in her late teens or twenties in good health and CMV-seronegative.

The rearrangement links TRBV7-6 to TRBJ2-7; 7 bases line up with TRBD1. The CDR3 is 14 residues long. With V trimmed by 7 bases and J by 0 bases, 6 bases remained unmatched. CDR1 and CDR2 (germline): SGHVS, FNYEAQ. The CDR3 sequence: CASTKNRGSYEQYF. The CDR3 bases are TGTGCCAGCACCAAAAACAGGGGCTCCTACGAGCAGTACTTC.

This chain links TRBV10-1 with TRBJ2-2; D gene unclear. Deletions cut 3 bases from V and 2 bases from J, with 4 bases between. CDR1 is WNHNN and CDR2 is SYGVQD in the germline V gene (reference sequence). This CDR3 spans 13 amino acids. The CDR3 is CASSDRNTGELFF. Written as DNA, the CDR3 is TGCGCCAGCAGTGACAGAAACACCGGGGAGCTGTTTTTT.

The J gene is TRBJ2-1, the V gene TRBV9; a weak D match, TRBD2 (6 bases). V lost 0 bases to trimming and J lost 3 bases, with 13 bases between them. Germline V gene data show CDR1 as SGDLS and CDR2 as YYNGEE. The CDR3 totals 16 residues. As DNA, the CDR3 is TGTGCCAGCAGCGTAGGTGGAGGGACGGGCTACAATGAGCAGTTCTTC. Protein: CASSVGGGTGYNEQFF.

The chain uses TRBV4-2 and TRBJ2-7; D is possibly TRBD1 (5 bases). The CDR3 is 15 residues long. Per the germline V gene, CDR1 is LGHNA and CDR2 is YNFKEQ. Between the trimmed V and J ends, which lost 0 bases and 6 bases, there was a span of 15 bases. CDR3 region: CASSQDLGRVGEQYF. The CDR3 DNA reads as TGTGCCAGCAGCCAAGATTTGGGCAGGGTTGGCGAGCAGTACTTC.

The chain links TRBV7-3 to TRBJ2-5; 8 bases are a match to TRBD1. The CDR3 consists of 13 residues. J lost 9 bases, V lost 5 bases, and 8 bases had no gene match. Germline CDR1 is SGHTA and CDR2 is FQGTGA. The CDR3 sequence is CASSRGQAEAQYF. In DNA, the CDR3 is TGTGCCAGCAGCCGGGGACAGGCGGAGGCCCAGTACTTC.

In its sample, this clone was seen once. V usage is TRBV6-5 and J usage is TRBJ2-2, with a possible D match to TRBD1 (6 bases). V lost 2 bases to trimming and J lost 7 bases, with 14 bases between them. CDR1 is MNHEY, CDR2 SVGAGI, per germline. The length of the CDR3 is 15 residues. CDR3 coding DNA: TGTGCCAGCAGTTACGGGGGCCCTGGTGTCGGGGAGCTGTTTTTT. Its protein product is CASSYGGPGVGELFF.

The chain is built from TRBV4-2 and TRBJ2-7; 8 nucleotides line up with TRBD2. V gave up 0 bases and J gave up 2 bases; unmatched junction bases: 9. Germline V gene sequence: CDR1 LGHNA, CDR2 YNFKEQ. There are 17 residues in the CDR3. CDR3 sequence: CASSQDWGSGVTYEQYF. CDR3 in DNA: TGTGCCAGCAGCCAAGATTGGGGTAGCGGGGTTACCTACGAGCAGTACTTC.

DNA of the CDR3: TGCAGCGCCCGACTAGCTACGAACACCGGGGAGCTGTTTTTT. Protein sequence: CSARLATNTGELFF. The chain combines TRBV29-1 with TRBJ2-2; 7 bases fit TRBD2. The CDR3 length is 14 residues. With V trimmed by 7 bases and J by 0 bases, 5 bases remained unmatched. Germline V gene sequence: CDR1 SQVTM, CDR2 ANQGSEA.

CDR3 in amino acids: CASSLGVEGAFEQFF. Written as DNA, the CDR3 is TGCGCCAGCAGCTTGGGGGTAGAGGGGGCTTTTGAGCAGTTCTTC. The chain combines TRBV5-1 with TRBJ2-1, with 7 positions matching TRBD1. This CDR3 region has 15 residues. V lost 0 bases to trimming and J lost 9 bases; unmatched junction nucleotides: 9. CDR1 and CDR2 (germline): SGHRS, YFSETQ.

The rearrangement links TRBV2 to TRBJ2-1, with TRBD2 identical over 11 bases. Trimming removed 6 bases from V and 8 bases from J; junction bases left unmatched: 12. Germline V gene lookup returns CDR1 SNHLY and CDR2 FYNNEI. The CDR3 extends over 16 amino acids. The CDR3 sequence is CASSDGLAGPGDEQFF. The CDR3 bases are TGTGCCAGCAGCGACGGACTAGCGGGCCCGGGGGATGAGCAGTTCTTC. Filled out from reference TRBV2 and TRBJ2-1, the complete variable domain reads EPEVTQTPSHQVTQMGQEVILRCVPISNHLYFYWYRQILGQKVEFLVSFYNNEISEKSEIFDDQFSVERPDGSNFTLKIRSTKLEDSAMYFCASSDGLAGPGDEQFFGPGTRLTVL.

The gene calls are TRBV19 and TRBJ1-2; TRBD1 matches 9 bases. The CDR3 is made up of 14 amino acids. The V and J ends lost 3 bases and 6 bases, in that order; junction bases with no gene match: 5. Germline V gene data show CDR1 as LNHDA and CDR2 as SQIVND (reference sequence). The CDR3, as DNA: TGTGCCAGTAGTATCAGGGACAGGGCCCATGGCTACACCTTC. This encodes CASSIRDRAHGYTF.

J is TRBJ1-1 and V is TRBV28; 7 bases line up with TRBD1. The CDR3 runs 13 residues. The V gene end was trimmed by 8 bases and the J gene end by 7 bases; junction bases not matched to a gene: 10. CDR1 and CDR2 from the germline V gene are MDHEN and SYDVKM. CDR3 residues: CASPDRPTGEAFF. The CDR3 DNA reads as TGTGCCAGCCCGGACAGGCCGACGGGTGAAGCTTTCTTT.

V and J are TRBV10-1 and TRBJ2-3, with 7 bases identical to TRBD2. The CDR3 covers 14 residues. In germline, CDR1 is WNHNN, CDR2 SYGVQD (reference sequence). V was clipped by 2 bases and J by 1 base; unmatched bases: 0. CDR3 amino acids: CASSELAGTDTQYF. The CDR3 nucleotides read TGCGCCAGCAGTGAGCTAGCGGGCACAGATACGCAGTATTTT.

The gene calls are TRBV5-1 and TRBJ2-4, with D perhaps matching TRBD1 (5 bases). Trimming took off 5 bases at V and 1 base at J, with 13 bases between the two ends. This CDR3 comprises 15 residues. Germline loops: CDR1 SGHRS, CDR2 YFSETQ. Here the CDR3 DNA reads TGCGCCAGCAGGACAGCACCGGGTGCCAAAAACATTCAGTACTTC. Encoded protein: CASRTAPGAKNIQYF.

The CDR3 here is CASSLGQGFMGPYNEQFF. CDR3 DNA sequence: TGTGCCAGCAGCCTTGGACAGGGTTTTATGGGGCCCTACAATGAGCAGTTCTTC. The chain is built from TRBV7-9 and TRBJ2-1, with 8 bases aligning to TRBD1. Germline CDR1 and CDR2: SEHNR and FQNEAQ (reference sequence). Trimming at V came to 5 bases and at J to 2 bases, leaving 14 bases not matched to a gene. This CDR3 contains 18 residues.

The chain combines TRBV18 with TRBJ2-5, with TRBD1 identical over 10 bases. V gave up 6 bases and J gave up 2 bases; unmatched junction bases: 3. The germline V gene encodes CDR1 KGHSH and CDR2 LQKENI. CDR3 length: 14 amino acids. The CDR3 DNA follows: TGTGCCAGCTCCCCGGGACAGGGGCAAGAGACCCAGTACTTC. As protein: CASSPGQGQETQYF.

The chain combines TRBV7-2 with TRBJ2-7; D perhaps matches TRBD2 (7 bases). The germline gives CDR1 SGHTA, CDR2 FQGNSA. The CDR3 consists of 15 residues. The V gene lost 3 bases and the J gene lost 2 bases, with 14 bases spanning the gap. The chain's CDR3 is CASSLGGRDPYEQYF. CDR3 sequence (DNA): TGTGCCAGCAGCTTGGGGGGGCGGGATCCCTACGAGCAGTACTTC.

This clone has just one count. The chain is built from TRBV5-4 and TRBJ2-7; TRBD1 matches at 7 bases. The CDR3 runs 15 residues. The germline gives CDR1 SGHNT, CDR2 YYREEE (reference sequence). V shed 4 bases and J 0 bases; nucleotides not matched to a gene: 7. CDR3 bases: TGTGCCAGCAGCCCACGACAGGGAAGCTCCTACGAGCAGTACTTC. This codes for CASSPRQGSSYEQYF. Based on the CDR3 plus reference TRBV5-4 and TRBJ2-7, the full variable domain is ETGVTQSPTHLIKTRGQQVTLRCSSQSGHNTVSWYQQALGQGPQFIFQYYREEENGRGNFPPRFSGLQFPNYSSELNVNALELDDSALYLCASSPRQGSSYEQYFGPGTRLTVT.

The CDR3 here is CASSLVGTSGTGELFF. CDR3 nucleotide sequence: TGTGCCAGCAGCTTAGTAGGGACTAGCGGGACCGGGGAGCTGTTTTTT. The chain links TRBV7-8 to TRBJ2-2; 12 nucleotides align to TRBD2. V gave up 1 base and J gave up 5 bases; unmatched junction bases: 2. CDR3 length: 16 residues. CDR1 and CDR2 from the germline V gene are SGHVS and FQNEAQ.

The V gene is TRBV19, the J gene TRBJ1-4; TRBD1 agrees at 7 bases. This CDR3 spans 15 amino acids. Losses at the gene ends were 3 bases for V and 5 bases for J; bases not matched to a gene: 6. Germline CDR1 LNHDA, CDR2 SQIVND (reference sequence). As DNA, the CDR3 is TGTGCCAGTAGTATCCGGCGACAGGGAAATGAAAAACTGTTTTTT. Its protein is CASSIRRQGNEKLFF.

The rearrangement joins TRBV6-5 to TRBJ2-3; a weak D match, TRBD1 (6 bases). Germline assignment: CDR1 MNHEY and CDR2 SVGAGI. V lost 2 bases and J 1 base, leaving 10 bases between the germline ends. The CDR3 length is 15 residues. CDR3 DNA sequence: TGTGCCAGCAGTTACGGGGGCCCCCGCACAGATACGCAGTATTTT. Protein sequence: CASSYGGPRTDTQYF.

This clone was detected only once. The chain recombines TRBV19 with TRBJ2-1, with D possibly matching TRBD1 (6 bases). CDR1 and CDR2 (germline): LNHDA, SQIVND (reference sequence). V was trimmed by 3 bases and J by 0 bases, leaving 12 bases between them. The CDR3 sequence is 16 residues long. The chain's CDR3 is CASSIPDRSSYNEQFF. DNA of the CDR3: TGTGCCAGTAGTATCCCCGACAGGAGCTCCTACAATGAGCAGTTCTTC.

The chain uses TRBV5-1 and TRBJ1-1; D perhaps matches TRBD1 (5 bases). The CDR3 has 13 residues. The V gene's germline CDR1 is SGHRS and CDR2 YFSETQ. Trimming took off 4 bases at V and 2 bases at J, with 9 bases between the two ends. CDR3 amino acids: CASSHDRNTEAFF. The CDR3 DNA reads TGCGCCAGCAGCCACGACAGAAACACTGAAGCTTTCTTT.